These T cell receptor beta chains were read from a single sample in a study of blood T cell repertoires in COVID-19. This table comes from immunoSEQ multiplex PCR, and its TCRdb copy is limited to in-frame clones, with some not included. This table has nearly 95,000 clones, more than 65% appearing once. The sample taken for sequencing was peripheral blood. Source of these receptors: a human donor in a cohort sampled during active COVID-19. Each CDR3 is given with its conserved first and last residue. A D gene is named only where the DNA matches it firmly. Size values are once, few and many counts, or a class for expanded clones, and some rows have none.

d_call	v_call	j_call	clone_size	cdr3_aa	cdr3_nt
TRBD2	TRBV24-1	TRBJ2-1	NA	CATSVRAGVYNEQFF	TGTGCCACCAGTGTTCGGGCGGGGGTCTACAATGAGCAGTTCTTC
NA	TRBV21-1	TRBJ1-2	NA	CASTGASNYGYTF	TGTGCCAGCACAGGTGCCTCTAACTATGGCTACACCTTC
NA	TRBV21-1	TRBJ2-7	once	CASSNQRSGDEQYF	TGTGCCAGCAGCAACCAGCGGTCCGGGGACGAGCAGTACTTC
NA	TRBV6-2/TRBV6-3	TRBJ2-5	once	CASSYATSYQETQYF	TGTGCCAGCAGTTACGCGACTTCGTACCAAGAGACCCAGTACTTC
TRBD1	TRBV6-5	TRBJ1-1	NA	CASSYSPRTGGEAFF	TGTGCCAGCAGTTACTCACCCAGGACAGGGGGCGAAGCTTTCTTT
TRBD1	TRBV7-2	TRBJ1-2	NA	CASKKDRGGGYTF	TGTGCCAGCAAAAAAGACAGGGGGGGAGGCTACACCTTC
NA	TRBV6-5	TRBJ1-5	NA	CASTEWVGQPQHF	TGTGCCAGCACGGAGTGGGTAGGTCAGCCCCAGCATTTT
TRBD2	TRBV7-8	TRBJ2-7	NA	CASSPSSGKIYEQYF	TGTGCCAGCAGCCCCTCTAGCGGGAAAATATACGAGCAGTACTTC
NA	TRBV6-5	TRBJ1-5	NA	CASRMTGFDQPQHF	TGTGCCAGCAGGATGACAGGATTTGATCAGCCCCAGCATTTT
TRBD1	TRBV28	TRBJ2-5	NA	CASSPGTGVVGETQYF	TGTGCCAGCAGTCCCGGGACAGGGGTGGTTGGAGAGACCCAGTACTTC
NA	TRBV5-1	TRBJ2-1	once	CASSLLTSYNEQFF	TGCGCCAGCAGCCTCCTCACTAGCTACAATGAGCAGTTCTTC
NA	TRBV28	TRBJ1-5	once	CASSDSRGFGASNQPQHF	TGTGCCAGCAGTGACTCGAGGGGGTTCGGGGCGAGCAATCAGCCCCAGCATTTT
TRBD1	TRBV6-5	TRBJ1-2	few	CANFSTGYYGYTF	TGTGCCAACTTCTCGACAGGGTACTACGGCTACACCTTC
NA	TRBV5-1	TRBJ2-2	NA	CASSSRAGGKNTGELFF	TGCGCCAGCAGCTCTCGGGCAGGGGGGAAGAACACCGGGGAGCTGTTTTTT
TRBD1	TRBV2	TRBJ1-1	NA	CASSIQGVNTEAFF	TGTGCCAGCAGCATTCAGGGGGTAAATACTGAAGCTTTCTTT
TRBD1	TRBV19	TRBJ2-1	once	CASSLRGQVPYNEQFF	TGTGCCAGTAGTCTTAGGGGACAGGTCCCTTACAATGAGCAGTTCTTC
TRBD1	TRBV5-1	TRBJ2-7	NA	CASSFTGGSSYEQYF	TGCGCCAGCAGCTTTACAGGGGGCAGCTCCTACGAGCAGTACTTC
NA	TRBV4-1	TRBJ2-1	once	CASSQASRTFHEQFF	TGCGCCAGCAGCCAAGCCAGTCGGACTTTCCATGAGCAGTTCTTC
TRBD1	TRBV28	TRBJ1-3	NA	CASSPSRQGNSGNTIYF	TGTGCCAGCAGTCCCTCACGACAGGGGAACTCTGGAAACACCATATATTTT
TRBD1	TRBV28	TRBJ1-2	NA	CATPRDRGDGYTF	TGTGCCACCCCCCGGGACAGGGGGGATGGCTACACCTTC
TRBD1	TRBV27	TRBJ1-1	NA	CARKGATEAFF	TGTGCCAGAAAGGGGGCCACTGAAGCTTTCTTT
TRBD2	TRBV10-1	TRBJ2-3	NA	CASNDGSGGADTQYF	TGCGCCAGCAACGATGGAAGCGGGGGGGCAGATACGCAGTATTTT
NA	TRBV24-1	TRBJ2-5	NA	CATSDSRETQYF	TGTGCCACCAGTGACTCACGGGAGACCCAGTACTTC
TRBD2	TRBV2	TRBJ2-1	NA	CASILGGPLNEQFF	TGTGCCAGCATATTGGGAGGGCCACTCAATGAGCAGTTCTTC
NA	TRBV21-1	TRBJ1-5	NA	CASSRRQNQPQHF	TGTGCCAGCAGCAGAAGACAGAATCAGCCCCAGCATTTT
NA	TRBV5-1	TRBJ2-1	NA	CASTPGGLGLSASEQFF	TGCGCCAGCACCCCAGGGGGGCTTGGGCTCTCAGCTAGTGAGCAGTTCTTC
TRBD2	TRBV4-2	TRBJ2-1	NA	CASSQQFPTSVRWNEQFF	TGTGCCAGCAGCCAGCAATTTCCTACTAGCGTAAGATGGAATGAGCAGTTCTTC
NA	TRBV27	TRBJ2-7	NA	CASSTRQTGRYEQYF	TGTGCCAGCAGTACGCGACAGACAGGCCGATACGAGCAGTACTTC
NA	TRBV2	TRBJ2-2	NA	CASSERLRQGTGLVGELFF	TGTGCCAGCAGTGAGAGACTGCGACAGGGGACCGGACTAGTTGGGGAGCTGTTTTTT
NA	TRBV19	TRBJ1-2	once	CATMGGVGYTF	TGTGCCACCATGGGAGGGGTTGGCTACACCTTC
NA	TRBV6-5	TRBJ1-3	few	CASSTTGSRNTIYF	TGTGCCAGCAGTACCACAGGGAGTAGAAACACCATATATTTT
NA	TRBV5-4	TRBJ2-2	NA	CASSLAGGAGELFF	TGTGCCAGCAGTCTCGCGGGTGGGGCCGGGGAGCTGTTTTTT
NA	TRBV28	TRBJ1-5	medium-sized	CASSLAGAFNQPQHF	TGTGCCAGCAGTTTGGCGGGGGCCTTTAATCAGCCCCAGCATTTT
NA	TRBV5-8	TRBJ2-3	NA	CASSLRQATDTQYF	TGTGCCAGCAGCTTGCGACAGGCGACGGATACGCAGTATTTT
TRBD1	TRBV28	TRBJ1-5	once	CASRPGTGGNQPQHF	TGTGCCAGCAGGCCCGGCACAGGGGGAAATCAGCCCCAGCATTTT
TRBD1	TRBV11-2	TRBJ1-1	NA	CASSLIRDRQAFF	TGTGCCAGCAGCCTAATCCGGGACAGGCAAGCTTTCTTT
NA	TRBV4-1	TRBJ1-5	NA	CASSRETAGNQPQHF	TGCGCCAGCAGCCGAGAGACAGCGGGGAATCAGCCCCAGCATTTT
NA	TRBV12-3/TRBV12-4	TRBJ1-1	NA	CASTGNLNTEAFF	TGTGCCAGCACAGGGAATTTGAACACTGAAGCTTTCTTT
TRBD1	TRBV7-7	TRBJ1-2	NA	CASSYRTGRENYGYTF	TGTGCTAGCAGCTACCGGACAGGGAGGGAAAACTATGGCTACACCTTC
NA	TRBV27	TRBJ2-3	NA	CASTGYGTDTQYF	TGTGCCAGCACAGGGTATGGCACAGATACGCAGTATTTT
NA	TRBV5-5	TRBJ1-3	NA	CANTQKGDSGNTIYF	TGTGCCAACACTCAAAAAGGGGACTCTGGAAACACCATATATTTT
TRBD1	TRBV5-4	TRBJ1-1	NA	CASSLDRVIEAFF	TGTGCCAGCAGCTTAGACAGGGTCATCGAAGCTTTCTTT
TRBD1	TRBV13	TRBJ2-3	NA	CASSPLGRDRRQDTQYF	TGTGCCAGCAGCCCCCTCGGAAGGGACAGGCGGCAGGATACGCAGTATTTT
TRBD1	TRBV14	TRBJ2-1	NA	CASSQGSRTGQFF	TGTGCCAGCAGCCAAGGTAGCCGGACAGGTCAGTTCTTC
TRBD1	TRBV28	TRBJ1-6	once	CATSTGGYSPLHF	TGTGCCACCTCCACAGGGGGCTATTCACCCCTCCACTTT
TRBD1	TRBV2	TRBJ2-2	NA	CASLRGRGQGGELFF	TGTGCCAGCCTTCGAGGCAGGGGGCAGGGCGGGGAGCTGTTTTTT
TRBD1	TRBV6-5	TRBJ2-7	once	CASSYSIYQTGYEQYF	TGTGCCAGCAGTTACTCGATTTACCAGACAGGGTACGAGCAGTACTTC
TRBD2	TRBV30	TRBJ2-7	few	CAWGGRGPSYEQYF	TGTGCCTGGGGGGGGAGGGGACCATCCTACGAGCAGTACTTC
NA	TRBV3-1/TRBV3-2	TRBJ1-5	NA	CASSSRGSNQPQHF	TGTGCCAGCAGCTCCAGGGGAAGCAATCAGCCCCAGCATTTT
NA	TRBV3-1/TRBV3-2	TRBJ1-4	NA	CASSQDPGRQLFF	TGTGCCAGCAGCCAAGATCCCGGGCGACAGTTGTTTTTT
NA	TRBV7-8	TRBJ2-3	NA	CASSHPNGGPLIGTDTQYF	TGTGCCAGCAGCCACCCCAACGGGGGGCCGCTCATAGGTACAGATACGCAGTATTTT
NA	TRBV5-8	TRBJ2-5	NA	CASSLAPSVETQYF	TGTGCCAGCAGCTTGGCCCCTAGCGTGGAGACCCAGTACTTC
NA	TRBV19	TRBJ2-1	few	CASHSGTIRNNEQFF	TGTGCCAGCCACTCCGGGACAATACGCAATAATGAGCAGTTCTTC
NA	TRBV4-2	TRBJ1-2	NA	CASSLTGLGGYTF	TGTGCCAGCAGCCTCACAGGTCTCGGTGGCTACACCTTC
TRBD2	TRBV6-5	TRBJ2-3	NA	CASTLAGSTDTQYF	TGTGCCAGCACCTTAGCGGGCAGCACAGATACGCAGTATTTT